These T cell receptor beta chains were read from a single sample in a study of blood T cell repertoires in COVID-19. The repertoire was sequenced with immunoSEQ multiplex PCR; TCRdb's copy has only in-frame clones and lacks some. The profile shows 200,000 or so clones, nearly 90% of them singletons. Material: PBMCs or T cells enriched from blood (not recorded which). These receptors originate from a woman in her forties with acute COVID-19. Each CDR3 is given with its conserved first and last residue. Each record gives: CDR3 DNA, CDR3 protein, CDR3 length, V gene, D gene, J gene, clone size. A D gene is named only where the DNA matches it firmly. Clone size, where shown, is once, few, many, or a class for clones that have expanded.

TGTGCCAGCAGTTTCGACAGGCAACGCGGCTACACCTTC | CASSFDRQRGYTF | 13 | TRBV5-4 | NA | TRBJ1-2 | NA
TGTGCCAGCAGCGATAGGACAGGGGGCAGTTCGGTGGGTGCCGAGCAGTACTTC | CASSDRTGGSSVGAEQYF | 18 | TRBV5-5 | TRBD1 | TRBJ2-7 | NA
TGTGCCTGGAGTGTTCGTCAGTCCTCTGGAAACACCATATATTTT | CAWSVRQSSGNTIYF | 15 | TRBV30 | NA | TRBJ1-3 | NA
TGCGCCAGCAGGGACCTCGGGGGACCCACAGATACGCAGTATTTT | CASRDLGGPTDTQYF | 15 | TRBV5-1 | NA | TRBJ2-3 | NA
TGTGCCAGCAGTCTAGGGGGCGCTTCCTACGAGCAGTACTTC | CASSLGGASYEQYF | 14 | TRBV9 | TRBD1 | TRBJ2-7 | NA
TGTGCCAGCAGCCTACGGCCTTCAGGTAGCGATGAGCAGTTCTTC | CASSLRPSGSDEQFF | 15 | TRBV3-1/TRBV3-2 | NA | TRBJ2-1 | NA
TGTGCCAGCAGCTTAGGGCTAGCGGGAGGCGGATACGAGCAGTACTTC | CASSLGLAGGGYEQYF | 16 | TRBV7-9 | TRBD2 | TRBJ2-7 | NA
TGTGCCAGCAGCCCTGGGACTAGCGGGGGAAATACGCAGTATTTT | CASSPGTSGGNTQYF | 15 | TRBV11-2 | TRBD2 | TRBJ2-3 | NA
TGTGCCAGCAGCACGGGACAGGGAAACACCATATATTTT | CASSTGQGNTIYF | 13 | TRBV9 | TRBD1 | TRBJ1-3 | NA
TGTGCCAGCAGCCAAAGGGTCGGGGGGGCGTTTTCGTACCAAGAGACCCAGTACTTC | CASSQRVGGAFSYQETQYF | 19 | TRBV14 | TRBD2 | TRBJ2-5 | NA
TGTGCCTGGAGTGTACGCCGGGATGAGCAGTTCTTC | CAWSVRRDEQFF | 12 | TRBV30 | NA | TRBJ2-1 | NA
TGCGCCAGCAGCTGGGGCCTCTCGGCGGATACGCAGTATTTT | CASSWGLSADTQYF | 14 | TRBV5-1 | NA | TRBJ2-3 | NA
TGTGCCAGCAGCTTGACGGGGGATGAGAATTCACCCCTCCACTTT | CASSLTGDENSPLHF | 15 | TRBV5-4 | NA | TRBJ1-6 | NA
TGTGCCAGCAGTGACAGAGCGGGCGAGCAGTACTTC | CASSDRAGEQYF | 12 | TRBV2 | NA | TRBJ2-7 | few
TGTGCCAGCAGTGAAGAGACAGGGAGGTATGGCTACACCTTC | CASSEETGRYGYTF | 14 | TRBV2 | TRBD1 | TRBJ1-2 | NA
TGTGCCAGCAGCCTAACTAGCGGGGGGGCGTCCGGGGAGCTGTTTTTT | CASSLTSGGASGELFF | 16 | TRBV7-2 | TRBD2 | TRBJ2-2 | NA
TGTGCCAGCAGTGAGGAGGACAGGGCCACAGATACGCAGTATTTT | CASSEEDRATDTQYF | 15 | TRBV6-4 | TRBD1 | TRBJ2-3 | few
TGTGCCAGTAGTATGGGGGGACCTAGCACAGATACGCAGTATTTT | CASSMGGPSTDTQYF | 15 | TRBV19 | NA | TRBJ2-3 | once
TGTGCCAGTAGTATTGATGGAGGGAGGTCGTACAATGAGCAGTTCTTC | CASSIDGGRSYNEQFF | 16 | TRBV19 | NA | TRBJ2-1 | NA
TGTGCCAGCAGTTTCTGGACAGGCAACACTGAAGCTTTCTTT | CASSFWTGNTEAFF | 14 | TRBV27 | TRBD1 | TRBJ1-1 | once
TGTGCCACCAGCAGAGATCGTAGGGGGACTAGCGGGAGGGATGAGCAGTTCTTC | CATSRDRRGTSGRDEQFF | 18 | TRBV15 | TRBD2 | TRBJ2-1 | few
TGTGCCAGCAGCTTTACCGTGGCGGGCGAGCAGTACTTC | CASSFTVAGEQYF | 13 | TRBV5-6 | NA | TRBJ2-7 | NA
TGTGCCAGTAGTATGCCCCCACTAGCGGGCCCACGAAACAATGAGCAGTTCTTC | CASSMPPLAGPRNNEQFF | 18 | TRBV19 | TRBD2 | TRBJ2-1 | NA
TGTGCCAGCAGCGTAGTAGCACTAGCCACCTACAATGAGCAGTTCTTC | CASSVVALATYNEQFF | 16 | TRBV9 | NA | TRBJ2-1 | NA
TGTGCCAGCAGTTTGGGTTGGGGCCCCCGGGCCGGGGAGCTGTTTTTT | CASSLGWGPRAGELFF | 16 | TRBV7-9 | NA | TRBJ2-2 | NA
TGTGCCAGCAGCCAAACTATTCAAGGTATTCATGGCTACACCTTC | CASSQTIQGIHGYTF | 15 | TRBV3-1/TRBV3-2 | NA | TRBJ1-2 | NA
TGTGCCAGCAGCTCACTAAAGCGGGGGAGGACAGATACGCAGTATTTT | CASSSLKRGRTDTQYF | 16 | TRBV5-6 | TRBD2 | TRBJ2-3 | NA
TGTGCCAGCAGCTCAACGCCCGACAGGGCCAGAAATGAGCAGTTCTTC | CASSSTPDRARNEQFF | 16 | TRBV7-9 | TRBD1 | TRBJ2-1 | NA
TGTGCCAGCAGTGCGCGGGACAGGGGGGGATCCTACGAGCAGTACTTC | CASSARDRGGSYEQYF | 16 | TRBV6-1 | TRBD1 | TRBJ2-7 | NA
TGTGCCAGCCGCGCCGGGACAGGGAGAGAGACCCAGTACTTC | CASRAGTGRETQYF | 14 | TRBV19 | TRBD1 | TRBJ2-5 | NA
TGTGCCAGCAGTTACGGAGAGATTTACGAGCAGTACTTC | CASSYGEIYEQYF | 13 | TRBV6-5 | NA | TRBJ2-7 | once
TGTGCCAGCAGCCCAAACCCGGGAGAGTGGGGCAATGAGCAGTTCTTC | CASSPNPGEWGNEQFF | 16 | TRBV7-8 | NA | TRBJ2-1 | NA
TGTGCCAGCAGTGACTCCGGTAGCCCCAAACCGGAGTACTTC | CASSDSGSPKPEYF | 14 | TRBV6-4 | NA | TRBJ2-7 | few
TGTGCCAACGCTACCGGGACAGGGCACGAAAAACTGTTTTTT | CANATGTGHEKLFF | 14 | TRBV28 | TRBD1 | TRBJ1-4 | once
TGCGCCAGCAGCTCGGGACTAGCGGGGGCCGACACAGATACGCAGTATTTT | CASSSGLAGADTDTQYF | 17 | TRBV5-1 | TRBD2 | TRBJ2-3 | many
TGTGCCAGCAGCCCTCGGGAGGACTCCTACGAGCAGTACTTC | CASSPREDSYEQYF | 14 | TRBV11-2 | TRBD2 | TRBJ2-7 | NA
TGTGCCAGCAGTTACTCCCAACTTTTGGGGGGCTACGAGCAGTACTTC | CASSYSQLLGGYEQYF | 16 | TRBV6-5 | NA | TRBJ2-7 | NA
TGTGCCAGCAGCCAAGATTTGAGACAGGGGTCTGAAAAACTGTTTTTT | CASSQDLRQGSEKLFF | 16 | TRBV4-2 | TRBD1 | TRBJ1-4 | NA
TGTGCCAGTAGTCTCGCCCCCAGGCCCCGCTATGGCTACACCTTC | CASSLAPRPRYGYTF | 15 | TRBV19 | NA | TRBJ1-2 | NA
TGTGCCAGCAGCTTAAATGTAGGGGCGGTCTATAATTCACCCCTCCACTTT | CASSLNVGAVYNSPLHF | 17 | TRBV7-8 | NA | TRBJ1-6 | NA
TGTGCCAGCAGCGCTACAGGGCCCTCTAACTATGGCTACACCTTC | CASSATGPSNYGYTF | 15 | TRBV9 | NA | TRBJ1-2 | NA
TGTGCCAGCAGTTACTCCGGGTCTAGCGGGATCTACAATGAGCAGTTCTTC | CASSYSGSSGIYNEQFF | 17 | TRBV6-2/TRBV6-3 | TRBD2 | TRBJ2-1 | NA
TGTGCCAGTAGCCCAACCGGGACAGGGGGCAATCAGCCCCAGCATTTT | CASSPTGTGGNQPQHF | 16 | TRBV19 | TRBD1 | TRBJ1-5 | NA